This TCR beta chain was recorded in a study of beta chain features in type 1 diabetes. Germline V gene lookup returns CDR1 SGHTA and CDR2 FQGNSA. V was clipped by 2 bases and J by 6 bases, with 9 bases between them. The CDR3 has 13 amino acids. Study observations and caveats: Type 1 diabetes patients had TCRB CDR3s that were shorter (moderately but significantly so) in all four CD4+ subsets. Still unanswered here is whether HLA type influences TCRB rearrangement. VDJ junctions in type 1 diabetes patients carried more deletions and fewer insertions.

Reverse transcribing all isolated RNA meant expressed TCRB transcripts were sequenced. The repertoire was sequenced with immunoSEQ multiplex PCR; TCRdb's copy has only in-frame clones and lacks some. The data show around 300,000 clones, approximately 8.1% seen once. This clone was picked up a small number of times. Its antigen is unknown. This TCR derives from a woman between 18 and 29 years old in good health. Sequenced material: central memory CD4+ T cells from blood. This chain uses TRBV7-2 with TRBJ2-3; D uncertain. The CDR3 loop is CASSLSPMDTQYF. As DNA, the CDR3 is TGTGCCAGCAGCTTAAGTCCAATGGATACGCAGTATTTT.